These 6 T cell receptor beta chains originate from one sample sequenced in a study of blood T cell repertoires in COVID-19. TCRdb's copy holds only in-frame clones and misses some; the assay was immunoSEQ multiplex PCR. This repertoire shows approximately 160,000 clones, roughly 82% found once; its top ten account for 7.2%. The sample comprised peripheral blood. The receptors were sampled from a woman in her forties or fifties in a cohort sampled during active or convalescent COVID-19.

V usage is TRBV10-3 and J usage is TRBJ2-7; 11 bases fit TRBD1. The CDR3 loop spans 16 amino acids. V dropped 2 bases and J dropped 4; count of bases not matched to a gene: 7. The germline V gene has CDR1 ENHRY and CDR2 SYGVKD. CDR3 bases: TGTGCCATCAGTGAGGCCCCGGGACAGGGGGTATACGAGCAGTACTTC. This gives the protein CAISEAPGQGVYEQYF.

The V gene is TRBV15, the J gene TRBJ1-1, with 10 bases matching TRBD1. The length of the CDR3 is 15 residues. The ends lost 3 bases at V and 4 bases at J; junction bases unmatched: 5. Germline V lookup: CDR1 LNHNV, CDR2 YYDKDF (reference sequence). In nucleotides, the CDR3 is TGTGCCACCAGCAGGGACCGGGACAGGGGCACTGAAGCTTTCTTT. Translated: CATSRDRDRGTEAFF.

The rearrangement links TRBV3-1 (or the pseudogene TRBV3-2) to TRBJ1-2; no clear D gene. The CDR3 runs 17 residues. Germline CDR1 is LGHDT and CDR2 is YNNKEL (reference sequence). Trimming shortened V by 4 bases and J by 3 bases, and 21 bases separated the two germline ends. CDR3 region: CASSLSSGLDGYYGYTF. CDR3 in DNA: TGTGCCAGCAGCCTTTCGTCAGGACTGGACGGATACTATGGCTACACCTTC.

In DNA form, the CDR3 reads TGTGCCAGTAGACAGGGTGGACGCATGAAGGAGTATGGCTACACCTTC. This encodes CASRQGGRMKEYGYTF. The chain is built from TRBV19 and TRBJ1-2; D is perhaps TRBD1 (6 bases). Germline V gives CDR1 LNHDA, CDR2 SQIVND (reference sequence). V shed 6 bases and J shed 5 bases, with 22 bases lying between them. The CDR3 is made up of 16 amino acids.

This clone was observed a few times. The chain recombines TRBV18 with TRBJ1-2, with D hard to call. This CDR3 contains 16 residues. Per germline, CDR1 KGHSH and CDR2 LQKENI. V lost 7 bases to trimming and J lost 0 bases, with 18 bases between them. The chain's CDR3 is CASFPGSPIPNYGYTF. CDR3 sequence (DNA): TGTGCCAGCTTCCCGGGATCCCCGATACCTAACTATGGCTACACCTTC.

This chain connects TRBV6-2 or TRBV6-3 to TRBJ1-1, with TRBD1 identical over 8 bases. J was trimmed by 0 bases and V by 5 bases; bases with no gene match: 8. CDR3 length: 16 amino acids. Looked up from germline, CDR1 is MNHEY and CDR2 is SVGEGT. The DNA for the CDR3 is TGTGCCAGCAGTCCAGGACAGGGTCCTCTGAACACTGAAGCTTTCTTT. Its protein is CASSPGQGPLNTEAFF.